This T cell receptor (beta chain) was retrieved from a study of blood T cell repertoires in COVID-19. Per the original data handling: Amplifying reference gene primers gave estimates of nucleated cell counts. Profiling relied on immunoSEQ multiplex PCR, and the TCRdb table lists in-frame clones only, not all of them. V, J and clone size derive from that table, while D and trimming were established from the DNA sequence. In the table there are over 55,000 clones, around nine tenths of which are singletons. The CDR3 runs 13 residues. Deletions cut 1 base from V and 7 bases from J, with 10 bases between. Germline CDR1 and CDR2: SNHLY and FYNNEI.

Sequenced material: peripheral blood. This receptor was obtained from a human donor in a cohort sampled during active COVID-19. The genes are TRBV2 and TRBJ1-1, with D uncertain. The CDR3, as DNA: TGTGCCAGCAGTGAAGGTGGAGGACGTGAAGCTTTCTTT. It codes for CASSEGGGREAFF.